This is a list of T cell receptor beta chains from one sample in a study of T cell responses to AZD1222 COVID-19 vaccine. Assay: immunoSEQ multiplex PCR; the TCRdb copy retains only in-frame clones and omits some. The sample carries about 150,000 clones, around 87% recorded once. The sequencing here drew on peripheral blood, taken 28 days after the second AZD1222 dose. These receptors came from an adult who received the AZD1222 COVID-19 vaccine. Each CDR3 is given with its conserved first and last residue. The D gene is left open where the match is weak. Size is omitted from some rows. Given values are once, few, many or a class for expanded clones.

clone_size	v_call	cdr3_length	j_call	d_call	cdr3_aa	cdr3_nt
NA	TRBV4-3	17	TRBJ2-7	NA	CASSQDLGTHLSYEQYF	TGCGCCAGCAGCCAAGATCTCGGGACTCACCTTTCCTACGAGCAGTACTTC
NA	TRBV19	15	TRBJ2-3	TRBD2	CASSFLAGVPDTQYF	TGTGCCAGTAGTTTCCTAGCGGGAGTGCCAGATACGCAGTATTTT
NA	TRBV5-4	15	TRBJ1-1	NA	CASSLVAGGGTEAFF	TGTGCCAGCAGCTTGGTAGCGGGGGGGGGCACTGAAGCTTTCTTT
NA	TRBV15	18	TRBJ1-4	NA	CATSTGVGTGRTNEKLFF	TGTGCCACCAGCACAGGCGTAGGGACGGGGCGAACTAATGAAAAACTGTTTTTT
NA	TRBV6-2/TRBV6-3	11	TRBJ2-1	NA	CASSRGGLQFF	TGTGCCAGCAGTCGCGGCGGGTTGCAGTTCTTC
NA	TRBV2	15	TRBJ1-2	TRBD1	CASRRTGGENYGYTF	TGTGCCAGCAGAAGGACAGGGGGCGAGAACTATGGCTACACCTTC
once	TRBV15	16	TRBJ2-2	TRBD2	CATSRDSPGGTGELFF	TGTGCCACCAGCAGAGATTCCCCGGGGGGCACCGGGGAGCTGTTTTTT
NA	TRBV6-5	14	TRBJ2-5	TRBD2	CASRGGLAGETQYF	TGTGCCAGCAGGGGGGGACTAGCGGGAGAGACCCAGTACTTC
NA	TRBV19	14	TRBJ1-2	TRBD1	CASSIQGAAYGYTF	TGTGCCAGTAGTATACAGGGGGCGGCCTATGGCTACACCTTC
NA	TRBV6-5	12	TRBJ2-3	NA	CASRDPTDTQYF	TGTGCCAGCAGAGACCCCACAGATACGCAGTATTTT
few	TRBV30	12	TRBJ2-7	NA	CAWSGGSYEQYF	TGTGCCTGGAGTGGGGGGTCTTACGAGCAGTACTTC
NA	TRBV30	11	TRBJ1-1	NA	CAWSQETEAFF	TGTGCCTGGAGTCAAGAGACTGAAGCTTTCTTT
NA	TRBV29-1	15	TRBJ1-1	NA	CSVKQGGVGDTEAFF	TGCAGCGTCAAACAGGGTGGGGTTGGGGACACTGAAGCTTTCTTT
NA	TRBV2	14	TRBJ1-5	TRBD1	CASSRDSGNQPQHF	TGTGCCAGCAGCCGGGACAGCGGCAATCAGCCCCAGCATTTT
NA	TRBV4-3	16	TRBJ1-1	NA	CASSQDWRGTNTEAFF	TGCGCCAGCAGCCAAGATTGGAGGGGAACGAACACTGAAGCTTTCTTT
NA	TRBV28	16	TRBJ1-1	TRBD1	CASRDTDRGVNTEAFF	TGTGCCAGCAGAGATACCGACAGGGGCGTGAACACTGAAGCTTTCTTT
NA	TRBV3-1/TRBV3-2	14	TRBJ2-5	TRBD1	CASSQGTGKKTQYF	TGTGCCAGCAGCCAAGGGACAGGGAAAAAGACCCAGTACTTC
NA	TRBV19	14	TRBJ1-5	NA	CASSIAGGGQPQHF	TGTGCCAGTAGTATAGCGGGGGGCGGCCAGCCCCAGCATTTT
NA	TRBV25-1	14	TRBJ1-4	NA	CASSEPGFNEKLFF	TGTGCCAGCAGTGAACCGGGTTTTAATGAAAAACTGTTTTTT
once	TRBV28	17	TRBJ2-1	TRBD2	CASSLYPSGSPYNEQFF	TGTGCCAGCAGTTTATACCCGAGCGGGAGTCCTTACAATGAGCAGTTCTTC
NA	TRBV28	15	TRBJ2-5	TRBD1	CASSFRGLGQETQYF	TGTGCCAGCAGTTTCAGGGGGCTCGGGCAAGAGACCCAGTACTTC
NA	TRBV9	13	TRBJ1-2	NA	CASSVGTNYGYTF	TGTGCCAGCAGCGTGGGGACAAATTATGGCTACACCTTC
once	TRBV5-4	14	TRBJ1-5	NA	CASSFGGANQPQHF	TGTGCCAGCAGCTTTGGGGGGGCCAATCAGCCCCAGCATTTT
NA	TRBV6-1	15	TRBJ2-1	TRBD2	CASSEGLAGPNEQFF	TGTGCCAGCAGTGAAGGGCTAGCGGGTCCCAATGAGCAGTTCTTC
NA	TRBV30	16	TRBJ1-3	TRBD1	CAWRTGGAQSGNTIYF	TGTGCCTGGAGGACAGGGGGCGCCCAATCTGGAAACACCATATATTTT
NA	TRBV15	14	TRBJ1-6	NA	CATSRDLVGSPLHF	TGTGCCACCAGCAGAGATCTCGTGGGTTCACCCCTCCACTTT
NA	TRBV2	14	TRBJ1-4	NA	CASSDGDSNEKLFF	TGTGCCAGCAGTGACGGTGACAGTAATGAAAAACTGTTTTTT
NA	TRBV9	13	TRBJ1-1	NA	CASSTTANTEAFF	TGTGCCAGCAGCACCACAGCGAACACTGAAGCTTTCTTT
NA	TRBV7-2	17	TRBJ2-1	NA	CASSISGSYKSYNEQFF	TGTGCCAGCAGCATTAGTGGGTCTTACAAATCCTACAATGAGCAGTTCTTC
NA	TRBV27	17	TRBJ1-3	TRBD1	CASSPRFWTGPGNTIYF	TGTGCCAGCAGTCCCCGGTTTTGGACAGGGCCCGGAAACACCATATATTTT
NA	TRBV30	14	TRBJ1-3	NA	CAWSKSVSGNTIYF	TGTGCCTGGAGTAAATCCGTCTCTGGAAACACCATATATTTT
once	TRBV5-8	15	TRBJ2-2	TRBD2	CASRQRRGAAGELFF	TGTGCCAGCAGGCAACGGCGGGGGGCGGCCGGGGAGCTGTTTTTT
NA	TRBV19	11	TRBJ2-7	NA	CASSIGPEQYF	TGTGCCAGTAGTATCGGTCCCGAGCAGTACTTC
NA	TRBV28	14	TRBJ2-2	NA	CASSLRHNPGELFF	TGTGCCAGCAGTCTACGACATAATCCCGGGGAGCTGTTTTTT
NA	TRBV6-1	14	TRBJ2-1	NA	CASSENYRDNEQFF	TGTGCCAGCAGTGAAAATTACAGGGACAATGAGCAGTTCTTC
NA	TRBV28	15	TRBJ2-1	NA	CASSPLGAGDNEQFF	TGTGCCAGCAGCCCCCTGGGGGCAGGGGACAATGAGCAGTTCTTC
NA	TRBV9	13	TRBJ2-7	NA	CASSVAPTYEQYF	TGTGCCAGCAGCGTAGCTCCTACCTACGAGCAGTACTTC
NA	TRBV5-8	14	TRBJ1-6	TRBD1	CASSGTGGFSPLHF	TGTGCCAGCAGCGGGACAGGGGGTTTTTCACCCCTCCACTTT
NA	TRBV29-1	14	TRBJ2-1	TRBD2	CSGRLAGDPSEQFF	TGCAGCGGGCGACTAGCGGGAGATCCTAGTGAGCAGTTCTTC
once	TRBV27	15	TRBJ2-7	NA	CASSQTSGPTYEQYF	TGTGCCAGCAGCCAAACCTCAGGGCCGACCTACGAGCAGTACTTC
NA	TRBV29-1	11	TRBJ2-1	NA	CSVVNPGEQFF	TGCAGCGTTGTAAATCCGGGTGAGCAGTTCTTC
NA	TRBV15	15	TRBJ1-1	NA	CATSRDEGLGTEAFF	TGTGCCACCAGCAGAGATGAGGGATTGGGCACTGAAGCTTTCTTT
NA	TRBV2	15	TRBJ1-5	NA	CASRNGVGSNQPQHF	TGTGCCAGCAGGAATGGGGTGGGGAGCAATCAGCCCCAGCATTTT
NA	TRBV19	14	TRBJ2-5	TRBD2	CASSLASGPKAQYF	TGTGCCAGTAGTCTGGCTAGCGGTCCAAAGGCCCAGTACTTC
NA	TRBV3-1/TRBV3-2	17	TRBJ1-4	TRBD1	CASSQAGTGRDGEKLFF	TGTGCCAGCAGCCAAGCAGGGACAGGGCGGGACGGTGAAAAACTGTTTTTT
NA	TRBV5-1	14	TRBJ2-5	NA	CASSLGGLGETQYF	TGCGCCAGCAGCTTGGGGGGGCTAGGAGAGACCCAGTACTTC
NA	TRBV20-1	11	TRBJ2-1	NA	CSARAGDEQFF	TGCAGTGCTAGAGCAGGGGATGAGCAGTTCTTC
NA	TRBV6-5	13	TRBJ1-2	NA	CASSTTELYGYTF	TGTGCCAGCAGTACGACAGAGCTCTATGGCTACACCTTC
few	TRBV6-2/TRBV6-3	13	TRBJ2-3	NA	CASSLYSTDTQYF	TGTGCCAGCAGCTTATACTCCACAGATACGCAGTATTTT
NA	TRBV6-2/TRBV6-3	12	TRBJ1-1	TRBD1	CASNPGQGGAFF	TGTGCCAGCAACCCCGGACAGGGAGGCGCTTTCTTT
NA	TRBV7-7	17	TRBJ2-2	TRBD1	CASSLGTGGANTGELFF	TGTGCTAGCAGCTTAGGGACAGGGGGCGCAAACACCGGGGAGCTGTTTTTT
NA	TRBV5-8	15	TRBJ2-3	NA	CASNLKGGSTDTQYF	TGTGCCAGCAACTTAAAGGGGGGAAGCACAGATACGCAGTATTTT
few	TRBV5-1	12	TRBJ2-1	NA	CASSLAGNEQFF	TGCGCCAGCAGCTTGGCGGGGAATGAGCAGTTCTTC
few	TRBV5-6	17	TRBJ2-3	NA	CASSLVGGIRSTDTQYF	TGTGCCAGCAGCTTGGTGGGCGGGATAAGGAGCACAGATACGCAGTATTTT
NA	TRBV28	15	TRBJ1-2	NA	CASSLTPTAAGGYTF	TGTGCCAGCAGTTTAACACCAACAGCAGCGGGGGGCTACACCTTC